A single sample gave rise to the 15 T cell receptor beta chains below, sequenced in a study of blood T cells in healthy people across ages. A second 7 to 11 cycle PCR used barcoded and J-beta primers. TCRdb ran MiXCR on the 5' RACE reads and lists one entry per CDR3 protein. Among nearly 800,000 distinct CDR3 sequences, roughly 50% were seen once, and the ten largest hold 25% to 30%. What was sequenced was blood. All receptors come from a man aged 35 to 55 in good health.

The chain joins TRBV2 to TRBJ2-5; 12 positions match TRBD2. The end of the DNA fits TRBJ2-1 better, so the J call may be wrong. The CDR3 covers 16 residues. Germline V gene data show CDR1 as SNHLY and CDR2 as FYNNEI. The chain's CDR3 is CASSGRTSGVQETQFF. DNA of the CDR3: TGTGCCAGCAGCGGTCGGACTAGCGGGGTTCAAGAGACCCAGTTCTTC.

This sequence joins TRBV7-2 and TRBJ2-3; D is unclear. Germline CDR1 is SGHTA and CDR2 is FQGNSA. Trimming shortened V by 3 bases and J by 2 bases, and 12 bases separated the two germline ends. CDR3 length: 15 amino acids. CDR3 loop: CASSLGGQFTDTQYF. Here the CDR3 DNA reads TGTGCCAGCAGCTTGGGTGGGCAGTTCACAGATACGCAGTATTTT.

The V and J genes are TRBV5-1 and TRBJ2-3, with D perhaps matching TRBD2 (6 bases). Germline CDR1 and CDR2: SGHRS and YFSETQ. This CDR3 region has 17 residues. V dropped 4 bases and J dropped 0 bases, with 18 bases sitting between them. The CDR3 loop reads CASSPEGESTSTDTQYF. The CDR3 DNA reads TGCGCCAGCAGCCCGGAGGGCGAGAGCACTAGCACAGATACGCAGTATTTT. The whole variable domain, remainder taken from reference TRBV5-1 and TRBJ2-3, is KAGVTQTPRYLIKTRGQQVTLSCSPISGHRSVSWYQQTPGQGLQFLFEYFSETQRNKGNFPGRFSGRQFSNSRSEMNVSTLELGDSALYLCASSPEGESTSTDTQYFGPGTRLTVL.

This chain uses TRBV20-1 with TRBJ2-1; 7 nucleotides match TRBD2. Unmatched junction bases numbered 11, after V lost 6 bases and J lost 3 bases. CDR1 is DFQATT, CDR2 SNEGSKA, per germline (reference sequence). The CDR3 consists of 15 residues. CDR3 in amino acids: CSADTASGHYNEQFF. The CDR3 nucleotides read TGCAGTGCAGACACAGCTAGCGGCCACTACAATGAGCAGTTCTTC.

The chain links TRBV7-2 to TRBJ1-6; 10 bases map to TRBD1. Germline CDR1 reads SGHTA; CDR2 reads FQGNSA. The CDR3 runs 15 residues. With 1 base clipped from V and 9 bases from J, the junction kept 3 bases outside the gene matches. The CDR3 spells CASSLDGTGVSPLHF. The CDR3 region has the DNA TGTGCCAGCAGCTTAGACGGGACAGGGGTTTCACCCCTCCACTTT.

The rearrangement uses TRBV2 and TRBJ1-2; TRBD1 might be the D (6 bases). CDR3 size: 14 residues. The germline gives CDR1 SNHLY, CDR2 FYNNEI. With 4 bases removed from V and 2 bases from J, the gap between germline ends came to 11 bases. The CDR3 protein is CASSVGALNYGYTF. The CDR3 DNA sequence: TGTGCCAGCAGTGTGGGGGCCCTAAACTATGGCTACACCTTC. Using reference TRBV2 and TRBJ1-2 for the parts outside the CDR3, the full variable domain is EPEVTQTPSHQVTQMGQEVILRCVPISNHLYFYWYRQILGQKVEFLVSFYNNEISEKSEIFDDQFSVERPDGSNFTLKIRSTKLEDSAMYFCASSVGALNYGYTFGSGTRLTVV.

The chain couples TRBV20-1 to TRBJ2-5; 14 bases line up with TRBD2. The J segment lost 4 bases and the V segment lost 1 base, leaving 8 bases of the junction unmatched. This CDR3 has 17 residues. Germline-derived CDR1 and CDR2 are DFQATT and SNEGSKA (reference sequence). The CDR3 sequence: CSARALRTSGRSETQYF. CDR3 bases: TGCAGTGCTAGAGCTTTAAGGACTAGCGGGAGGTCAGAGACCCAGTACTTC.

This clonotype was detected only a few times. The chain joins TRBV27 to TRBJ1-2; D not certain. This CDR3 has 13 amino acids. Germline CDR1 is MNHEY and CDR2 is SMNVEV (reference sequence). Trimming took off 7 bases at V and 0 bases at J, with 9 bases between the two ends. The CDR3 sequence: CASKIRANYGYTF. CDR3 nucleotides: TGTGCCAGCAAGATTAGGGCTAACTATGGCTACACCTTC.

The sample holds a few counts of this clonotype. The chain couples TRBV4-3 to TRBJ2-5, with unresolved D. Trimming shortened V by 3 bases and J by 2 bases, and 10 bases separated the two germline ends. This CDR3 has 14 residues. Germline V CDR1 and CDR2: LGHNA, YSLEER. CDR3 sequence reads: CASSQSLLQETQYF. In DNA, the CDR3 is TGCGCCAGCAGCCAGTCGCTCTTACAAGAGACCCAGTACTTC.

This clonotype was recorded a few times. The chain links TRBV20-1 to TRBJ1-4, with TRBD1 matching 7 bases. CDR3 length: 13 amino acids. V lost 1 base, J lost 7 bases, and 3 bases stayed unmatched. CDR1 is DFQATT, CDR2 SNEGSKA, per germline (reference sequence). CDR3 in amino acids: CSARGGTAEKLFF. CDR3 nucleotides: TGCAGTGCTAGAGGGGGGACAGCTGAAAAACTGTTTTTT.

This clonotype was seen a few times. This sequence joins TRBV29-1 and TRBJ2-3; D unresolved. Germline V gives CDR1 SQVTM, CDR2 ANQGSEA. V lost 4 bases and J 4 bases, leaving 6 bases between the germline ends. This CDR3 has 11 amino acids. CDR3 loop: CSVAVSDTQYF. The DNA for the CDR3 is TGCAGCGTTGCTGTCTCAGATACGCAGTATTTT.

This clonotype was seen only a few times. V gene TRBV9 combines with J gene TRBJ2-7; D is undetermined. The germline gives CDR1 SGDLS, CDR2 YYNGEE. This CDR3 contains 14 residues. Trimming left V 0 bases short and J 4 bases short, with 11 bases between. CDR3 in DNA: TGTGCCAGCAGCGTAGCAGCTGGGCCTTACGAGCAGTACTTC. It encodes CASSVAAGPYEQYF.

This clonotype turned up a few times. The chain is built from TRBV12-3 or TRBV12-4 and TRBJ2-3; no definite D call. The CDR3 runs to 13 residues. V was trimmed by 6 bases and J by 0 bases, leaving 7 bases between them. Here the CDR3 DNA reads TGTGCCAGCAGAGTCAGGAGCACAGATACGCAGTATTTT. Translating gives CASRVRSTDTQYF.

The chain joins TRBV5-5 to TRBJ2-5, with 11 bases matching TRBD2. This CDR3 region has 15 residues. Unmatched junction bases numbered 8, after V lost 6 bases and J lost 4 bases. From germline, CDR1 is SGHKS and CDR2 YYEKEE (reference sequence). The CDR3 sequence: CASKPSGGLRETQYF. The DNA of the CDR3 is TGTGCCAGCAAACCTAGCGGGGGGCTTCGAGAGACCCAGTACTTC. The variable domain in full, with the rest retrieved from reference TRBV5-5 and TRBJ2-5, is DAGVTQSPTHLIKTRGQQVTLRCSPISGHKSVSWYQQVLGQGPQFIFQYYEKEERGRGNFPDRFSARQFPNYSSELNVNALLLGDSALYLCASKPSGGLRETQYFGPGTRLLVL.

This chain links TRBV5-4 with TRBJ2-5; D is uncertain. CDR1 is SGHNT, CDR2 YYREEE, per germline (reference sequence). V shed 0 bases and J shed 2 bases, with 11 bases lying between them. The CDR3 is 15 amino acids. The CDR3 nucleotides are TGTGCCAGCAGCTTGGTTACAAACCGTCAAGAGACCCAGTACTTC. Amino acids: CASSLVTNRQETQYF.